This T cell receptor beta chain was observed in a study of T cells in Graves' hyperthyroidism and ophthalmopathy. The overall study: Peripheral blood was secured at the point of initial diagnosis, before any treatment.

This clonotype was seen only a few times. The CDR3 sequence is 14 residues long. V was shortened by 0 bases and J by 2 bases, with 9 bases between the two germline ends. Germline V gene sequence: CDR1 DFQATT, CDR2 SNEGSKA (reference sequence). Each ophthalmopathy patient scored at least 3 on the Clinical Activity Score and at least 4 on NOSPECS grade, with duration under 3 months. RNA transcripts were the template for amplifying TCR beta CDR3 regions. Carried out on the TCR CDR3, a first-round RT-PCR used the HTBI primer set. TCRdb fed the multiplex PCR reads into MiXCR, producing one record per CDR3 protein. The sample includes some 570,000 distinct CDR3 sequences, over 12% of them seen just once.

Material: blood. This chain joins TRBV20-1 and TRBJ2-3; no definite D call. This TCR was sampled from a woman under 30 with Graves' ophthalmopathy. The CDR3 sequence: CSARDPDDTDTQYF. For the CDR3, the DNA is TGCAGTGCTAGAGATCCGGACGACACAGATACGCAGTATTTT.